These T cell receptor beta chains were read from a single sample in a study of shared T cell receptors in the human thymus. The protocol was immunoSEQ multiplex PCR, while the TCRdb copy is restricted to in-frame clones and leaves out a portion. The data hold 720,000 or so clones, with 70% to 90% observed a single time. The same data also went into a second study, on human thymus T cells.

Source material: thymocytes. The source is a girl under two years old with a congenital heart defect. Each CDR3 is given with its conserved first and last residue. The order of the fields is CDR3 length, D gene, J gene, clone size, V gene, CDR3 protein, CDR3 DNA. The D gene is left open where the match is weak. A clone size is listed for some rows: how often the clone was seen (once, few, many), or a class if it is expanded.

CDR3 length: 15; D gene: TRBD1; J gene: TRBJ1-4; clone size: .; V gene: TRBV5-4; CDR3 protein: CASSLSGQGGEKLFF; CDR3 DNA: TGTGCCAGCAGCCTATCGGGACAGGGGGGGGAAAAACTGTTTTTT
CDR3 length: 15; D gene: .; J gene: TRBJ1-5; clone size: .; V gene: TRBV27; CDR3 protein: CASSPLGGFNQPQHF; CDR3 DNA: TGTGCCAGCAGTCCCTTAGGGGGATTCAATCAGCCCCAGCATTTT
CDR3 length: 17; D gene: TRBD1; J gene: TRBJ1-1; clone size: .; V gene: TRBV6-1; CDR3 protein: CASSVWGQGAGNTEAFF; CDR3 DNA: TGTGCCAGCAGTGTGTGGGGGCAGGGGGCTGGAAACACTGAAGCTTTCTTT
CDR3 length: 13; D gene: .; J gene: TRBJ1-2; clone size: .; V gene: TRBV25-1; CDR3 protein: CASSDWGADGYTF; CDR3 DNA: TGTGCCAGCAGTGATTGGGGCGCGGATGGCTACACCTTC
CDR3 length: 15; D gene: .; J gene: TRBJ2-2; clone size: .; V gene: TRBV6-6; CDR3 protein: CASSYEGVNTGELFF; CDR3 DNA: TGTGCCAGCAGTTACGAAGGGGTGAACACCGGGGAGCTGTTTTTT
CDR3 length: 15; D gene: TRBD2; J gene: TRBJ2-1; clone size: .; V gene: TRBV10-3; CDR3 protein: CAIRTSGGTYNEQFF; CDR3 DNA: TGTGCCATCAGGACTAGCGGGGGGACGTACAATGAGCAGTTCTTC
CDR3 length: 16; D gene: .; J gene: TRBJ2-5; clone size: few; V gene: TRBV5-1; CDR3 protein: CASSLEGQWYQETQYF; CDR3 DNA: TGCGCCAGCAGCTTGGAGGGACAATGGTACCAAGAGACCCAGTACTTC
CDR3 length: 15; D gene: TRBD2; J gene: TRBJ2-2; clone size: .; V gene: TRBV11-3; CDR3 protein: CASSFGTSGTGELFF; CDR3 DNA: TGTGCCAGCAGCTTCGGGACTAGTGGGACCGGGGAGCTGTTTTTT
CDR3 length: 16; D gene: TRBD1; J gene: TRBJ2-7; clone size: .; V gene: TRBV4-3; CDR3 protein: CASSQGYRGRLHEQYF; CDR3 DNA: TGCGCCAGCAGCCAGGGATACAGGGGGCGCCTTCACGAGCAGTACTTC
CDR3 length: 18; D gene: TRBD2; J gene: TRBJ2-1; clone size: .; V gene: TRBV25-1; CDR3 protein: CASSEYPLTSGRRCGQFF; CDR3 DNA: TGTGCCAGCAGTGAATATCCCCTTACTAGCGGGAGGCGATGTGGGCAGTTCTTC
CDR3 length: 16; D gene: .; J gene: TRBJ1-6; clone size: .; V gene: TRBV28; CDR3 protein: CASSLYSGCPNSPLHF; CDR3 DNA: TGTGCCAGCAGCCTTTATTCAGGGTGCCCCAATTCACCCCTCCACTTT
CDR3 length: 14; D gene: .; J gene: TRBJ1-5; clone size: .; V gene: TRBV6-1; CDR3 protein: CASSGTGPYQPQHF; CDR3 DNA: TGTGCCAGCAGTGGTACAGGGCCCTATCAGCCCCAGCATTTT
CDR3 length: 17; D gene: .; J gene: TRBJ2-5; clone size: .; V gene: TRBV5-1; CDR3 protein: CASSLGPSGRPRETQYF; CDR3 DNA: TGCGCCAGCAGCTTGGGCCCGTCAGGGCGGCCGAGAGAGACCCAGTACTTC
CDR3 length: 18; D gene: .; J gene: TRBJ2-2; clone size: .; V gene: TRBV5-1; CDR3 protein: CASSLGAPNTVRTGELFF; CDR3 DNA: TGCGCCAGCAGCTTGGGCGCCCCTAATACAGTGCGTACCGGGGAGCTGTTTTTT
CDR3 length: 16; D gene: .; J gene: TRBJ2-7; clone size: .; V gene: TRBV11-2; CDR3 protein: CASSFNRQVSYYEQYF; CDR3 DNA: TGTGCCAGCAGCTTCAACCGACAGGTATCCTACTACGAGCAGTACTTC
CDR3 length: 16; D gene: .; J gene: TRBJ2-3; clone size: .; V gene: TRBV5-4; CDR3 protein: CASSLGGGGGTDTQYF; CDR3 DNA: TGTGCCAGCAGCCTGGGGGGAGGGGGAGGCACAGATACGCAGTATTTT
CDR3 length: 15; D gene: TRBD1; J gene: TRBJ1-5; clone size: .; V gene: TRBV15; CDR3 protein: CATNPDRVGSQPQHF; CDR3 DNA: TGTGCCACCAACCCTGACAGGGTAGGGAGTCAGCCCCAGCATTTT
CDR3 length: 16; D gene: .; J gene: TRBJ2-3; clone size: .; V gene: TRBV28; CDR3 protein: CASSPTGTQNTDTQYF; CDR3 DNA: TGTGCCAGCAGTCCGACCGGGACACAAAACACAGATACGCAGTATTTT
CDR3 length: 21; D gene: TRBD1; J gene: TRBJ1-1; clone size: few; V gene: TRBV28; CDR3 protein: CASSFYPDRGSRSRVGAEAFF; CDR3 DNA: TGTGCCAGCAGTTTCTACCCAGACAGGGGGAGCCGGTCGAGGGTGGGGGCTGAAGCTTTCTTT
CDR3 length: 14; D gene: .; J gene: TRBJ1-1; clone size: once; V gene: TRBV15; CDR3 protein: CATSRDLGPTEAFF; CDR3 DNA: TGTGCCACCAGCAGAGATTTGGGGCCCACTGAAGCTTTCTTT
CDR3 length: 16; D gene: TRBD1; J gene: TRBJ2-6; clone size: .; V gene: TRBV7-6; CDR3 protein: CASSQQQGAGANVLTF; CDR3 DNA: TGTGCCAGCAGCCAACAACAGGGGGCTGGGGCCAACGTCCTGACTTTC
CDR3 length: 18; D gene: .; J gene: TRBJ1-4; clone size: .; V gene: TRBV4-3; CDR3 protein: CASSQRTTGMTTNEKLFF; CDR3 DNA: TGCGCCAGCAGCCAAAGAACCACCGGGATGACAACTAATGAAAAACTGTTTTTT
CDR3 length: 16; D gene: TRBD1; J gene: TRBJ2-6; clone size: .; V gene: TRBV5-1; CDR3 protein: CASSLNRGDGANVLTF; CDR3 DNA: TGCGCCAGCAGCTTGAACAGGGGGGACGGGGCCAACGTCCTGACTTTC
CDR3 length: 15; D gene: .; J gene: TRBJ1-2; clone size: .; V gene: TRBV29-1; CDR3 protein: CSVDGGQGKNYGYTF; CDR3 DNA: TGCAGCGTTGATGGTGGTCAGGGAAAGAACTATGGCTACACCTTC
CDR3 length: 17; D gene: TRBD2; J gene: TRBJ2-1; clone size: .; V gene: TRBV4-1; CDR3 protein: CASSQRAGAISYNEQFF; CDR3 DNA: TGCGCCAGCAGCCAGCGAGCGGGGGCCATCTCCTACAATGAGCAGTTCTTC
CDR3 length: 17; D gene: .; J gene: TRBJ1-2; clone size: .; V gene: TRBV28; CDR3 protein: CASSPSPTDISSYGYTF; CDR3 DNA: TGTGCCAGCAGTCCTTCCCCGACAGATATCTCTAGCTATGGCTACACCTTC
CDR3 length: 20; D gene: TRBD1; J gene: TRBJ2-1; clone size: .; V gene: TRBV19; CDR3 protein: CASKRTSGQGLRIDYNEQFF; CDR3 DNA: TGTGCCAGTAAGAGAACATCGGGACAGGGGCTCCGAATAGATTACAATGAGCAGTTCTTC
CDR3 length: 17; D gene: .; J gene: TRBJ1-2; clone size: .; V gene: TRBV4-1; CDR3 protein: CASSLRGPGMTYYGYTF; CDR3 DNA: TGCGCCAGCAGCCTCAGGGGTCCAGGCATGACCTACTATGGCTACACCTTC
CDR3 length: 12; D gene: TRBD1; J gene: TRBJ1-1; clone size: .; V gene: TRBV28; CDR3 protein: CASWNRGDQAFF; CDR3 DNA: TGTGCCAGCTGGAACAGGGGGGATCAAGCTTTCTTT